The text below deals with one T cell receptor beta chain. Its cognate antigen is unknown. The CDR3 runs to 15 residues. Germline V gene lookup returns CDR1 SGHTA and CDR2 FQGNSA. The TRB libraries of cDNA were built by UMI-labeled 5' RACE. Reprocessing the 5' RACE reads, TCRdb reports a single entry for every CDR3 protein and omits DNA. This table lists approximately 56,000 distinct CDR3 sequences. With around 310,000 cells each, the CD8+ T cell subsets were individually sorted in triplicate. The sample is drawn from a study of CXCR3-negative and CXCR3-positive naive CD8 T cells. Overall study findings and caveats: Both naive subsets had comparably high diversity; memory CD8+ cells much lower.

The chain uses TRBV7-2 and TRBJ1-1. This sequence was found in a human donor in good health. Some clones in this sample may be carry-over from other donors' samples. The sequenced sample was memory CD8+ T cells from blood. This chain's CDR3 is CASSLFVSQNTEAFF.